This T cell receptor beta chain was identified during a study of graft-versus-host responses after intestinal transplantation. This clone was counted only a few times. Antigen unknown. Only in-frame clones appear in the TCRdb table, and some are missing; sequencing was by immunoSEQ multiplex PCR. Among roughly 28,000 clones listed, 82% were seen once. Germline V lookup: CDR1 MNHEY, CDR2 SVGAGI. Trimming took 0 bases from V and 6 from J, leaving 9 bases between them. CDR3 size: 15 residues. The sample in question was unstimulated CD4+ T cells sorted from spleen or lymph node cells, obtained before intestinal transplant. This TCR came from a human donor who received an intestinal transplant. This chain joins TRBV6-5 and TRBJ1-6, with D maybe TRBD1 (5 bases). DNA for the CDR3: TGTGCCAGCAGTTACTCCGGACACATTAATTCACCCCTCCACTTT. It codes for CASSYSGHINSPLHF.